This T cell receptor beta chain was identified during a study of T cell changes during pregnancy in multiple sclerosis. Assay used: immunoSEQ multiplex PCR; TCRdb lists only in-frame clones, some missing. The data show 70,000 or so clones, approximately 91% seen once. V was pared by 8 bases and J by 10 bases, with 5 bases of the junction left unmatched. CDR3 length: 10 amino acids. CDR1 is MNHNY and CDR2 is SVGAGI in the germline V gene (reference sequence). This sequence originates from a female donor with multiple sclerosis, enrolled in a pregnancy study. The chain recombines TRBV6-6 with TRBJ2-7, with 7 bases that match TRBD1. Sample: peripheral blood, taken in the third trimester of pregnancy. DNA of the CDR3: TGTGCCAGCTACGGGGACAGACAGTACTTC. Its protein is CASYGDRQYF.